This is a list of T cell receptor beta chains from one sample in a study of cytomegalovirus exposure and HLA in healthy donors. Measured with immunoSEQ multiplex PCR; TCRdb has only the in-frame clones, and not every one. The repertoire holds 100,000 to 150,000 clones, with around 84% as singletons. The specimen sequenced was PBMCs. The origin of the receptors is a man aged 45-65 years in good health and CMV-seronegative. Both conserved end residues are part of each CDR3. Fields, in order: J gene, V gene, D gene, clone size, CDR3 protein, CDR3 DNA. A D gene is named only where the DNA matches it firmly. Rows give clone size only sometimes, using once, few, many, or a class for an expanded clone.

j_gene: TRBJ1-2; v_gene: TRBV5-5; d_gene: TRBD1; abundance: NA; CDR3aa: CASSQGGTGGNGYTF; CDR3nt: TGCGCCAGCAGCCAAGGCGGGACAGGGGGCAATGGCTACACCTTC
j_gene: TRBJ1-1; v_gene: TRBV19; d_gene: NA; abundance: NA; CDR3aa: CASSNMGHKNTEAFF; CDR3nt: TGTGCCAGTAGTAACATGGGACACAAGAACACTGAAGCTTTCTTT
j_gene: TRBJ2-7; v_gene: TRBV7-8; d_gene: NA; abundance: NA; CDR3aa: CASSFLSSYEQYF; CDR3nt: TGTGCCAGCAGCTTTCTGAGCTCCTACGAGCAGTACTTC
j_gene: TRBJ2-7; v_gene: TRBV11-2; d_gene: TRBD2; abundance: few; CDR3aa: CASSLQRGSSYEQYF; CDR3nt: TGTGCCAGCAGCTTACAGCGGGGGAGCTCCTACGAGCAGTACTTC
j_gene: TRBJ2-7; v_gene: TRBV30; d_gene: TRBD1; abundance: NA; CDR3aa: CAWSLQGQIYEQYF; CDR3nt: TGTGCCTGGAGTCTACAGGGACAGATCTACGAGCAGTACTTC
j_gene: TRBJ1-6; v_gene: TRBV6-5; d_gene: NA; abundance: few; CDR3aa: CASRTERAHNSPLHF; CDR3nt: TGTGCCAGCAGAACGGAGAGGGCACATAATTCACCCCTCCACTTT
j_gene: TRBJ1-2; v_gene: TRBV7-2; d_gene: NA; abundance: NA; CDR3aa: CASSLVMQATYGYTF; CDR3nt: TGTGCCAGCAGCTTAGTTATGCAGGCCACCTATGGCTACACCTTC
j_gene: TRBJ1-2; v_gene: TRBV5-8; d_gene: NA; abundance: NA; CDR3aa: CASSPREGSNYGYTF; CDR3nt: TGTGCCAGCAGCCCGCGGGAGGGATCTAACTATGGCTACACCTTC
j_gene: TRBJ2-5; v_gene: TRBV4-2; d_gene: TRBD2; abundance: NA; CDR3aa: CASSQDLRGGNVQETQYF; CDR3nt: TGTGCCAGCAGCCAAGATTTGCGGGGGGGGAATGTCCAAGAGACCCAGTACTTC
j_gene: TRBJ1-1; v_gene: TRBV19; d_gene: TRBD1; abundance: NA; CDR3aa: CASSTVRQGNTEAFF; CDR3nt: TGTGCCAGTAGTACCGTTCGACAGGGGAACACTGAAGCTTTCTTT
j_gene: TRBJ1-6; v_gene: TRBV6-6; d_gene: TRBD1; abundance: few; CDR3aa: CASSYSHPRGLSPLHF; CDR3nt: TGTGCCAGCAGTTACTCCCACCCGAGGGGGCTTTCACCCCTCCACTTT
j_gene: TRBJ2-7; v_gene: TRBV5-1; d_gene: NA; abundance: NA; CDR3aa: CASSFSVKDHEQYF; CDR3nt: TGCGCCAGCAGCTTTAGCGTAAAGGACCACGAGCAGTACTTC
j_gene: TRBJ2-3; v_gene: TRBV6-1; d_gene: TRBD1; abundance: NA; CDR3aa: CASSKQGNGADTQYF; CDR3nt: TGTGCCAGCAGTAAACAGGGGAATGGGGCAGATACGCAGTATTTT
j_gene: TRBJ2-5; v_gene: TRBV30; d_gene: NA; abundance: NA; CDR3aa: CAWSGGTFYRAAKETQYF; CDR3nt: TGTGCCTGGAGTGGGGGGACTTTCTATCGAGCCGCAAAAGAGACCCAGTACTTC
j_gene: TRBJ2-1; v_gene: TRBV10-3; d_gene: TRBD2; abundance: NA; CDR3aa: CAISPLAGGQGEQFF; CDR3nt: TGTGCCATCAGTCCGCTAGCGGGGGGGCAGGGGGAGCAGTTCTTC
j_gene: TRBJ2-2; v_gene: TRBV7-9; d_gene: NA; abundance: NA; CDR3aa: CARTDGTGELFF; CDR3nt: TGTGCCAGAACAGACGGCACCGGGGAGCTGTTTTTT
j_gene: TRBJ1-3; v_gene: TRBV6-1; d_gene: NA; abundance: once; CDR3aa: CASSVNPSSGNTIYF; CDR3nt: TGTGCCAGCAGTGTAAATCCGAGCTCTGGAAACACCATATATTTT
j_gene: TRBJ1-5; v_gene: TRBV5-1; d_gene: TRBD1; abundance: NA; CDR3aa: CASSWTGDSNQPQHF; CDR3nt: TGCGCCAGCAGCTGGACAGGGGATAGCAATCAGCCCCAGCATTTT
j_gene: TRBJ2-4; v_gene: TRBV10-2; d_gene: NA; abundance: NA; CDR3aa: CASSEGGRAKNIQYF; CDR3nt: TGCGCCAGCAGTGAGGGGGGGAGAGCCAAAAACATTCAGTACTTC
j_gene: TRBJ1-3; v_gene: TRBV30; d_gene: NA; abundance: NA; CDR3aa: CAWRRREGNTIYF; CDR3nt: TGTGCCTGGAGACGTAGGGAGGGAAACACCATATATTTT
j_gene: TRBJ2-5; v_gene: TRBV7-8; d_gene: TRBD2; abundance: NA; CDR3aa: CASSTREASGGEGQYF; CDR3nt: TGTGCCAGCAGCACTCGGGAGGCTAGCGGGGGGGAAGGGCAGTACTTC
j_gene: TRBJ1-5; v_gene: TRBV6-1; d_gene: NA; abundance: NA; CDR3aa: CASSNRVQPQHF; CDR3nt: TGTGCCAGCAGTAACAGGGTTCAGCCCCAGCATTTT
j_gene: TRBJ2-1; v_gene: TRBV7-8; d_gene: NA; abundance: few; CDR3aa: CASSLEGVPYNEQFF; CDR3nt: TGTGCCAGCAGCTTAGAGGGGGTCCCTTACAATGAGCAGTTCTTC
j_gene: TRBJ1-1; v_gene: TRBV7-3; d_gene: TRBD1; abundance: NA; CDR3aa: CASSLTRDRVTEAFF; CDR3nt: TGTGCCAGCAGCTTAACCCGGGACAGGGTAACTGAAGCTTTCTTT
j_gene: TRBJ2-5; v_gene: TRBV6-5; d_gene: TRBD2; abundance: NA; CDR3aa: CASRRTGLAVETQYF; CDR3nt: TGTGCCAGCAGGAGGACGGGACTAGCAGTCGAGACCCAGTACTTC
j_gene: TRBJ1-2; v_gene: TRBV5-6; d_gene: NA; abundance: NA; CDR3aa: CASSLQQGGGYTF; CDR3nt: TGTGCCAGCAGCTTGCAACAGGGAGGGGGCTACACCTTC
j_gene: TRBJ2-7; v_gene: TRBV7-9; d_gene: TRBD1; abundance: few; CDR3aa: CASSSTGQAFYEQYF; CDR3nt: TGTGCCAGCAGCTCGACGGGACAGGCTTTCTACGAGCAGTACTTC
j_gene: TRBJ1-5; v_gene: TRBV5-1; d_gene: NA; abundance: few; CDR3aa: CASSLDYSNQPQHF; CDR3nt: TGCGCCAGCAGCTTGGATTATAGCAATCAGCCCCAGCATTTT
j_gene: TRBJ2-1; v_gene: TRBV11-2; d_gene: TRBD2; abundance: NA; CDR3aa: CASSTSPRSGGENEQFF; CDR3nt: TGTGCCAGCAGCACGAGCCCCCGTAGCGGGGGAGAAAATGAGCAGTTCTTC
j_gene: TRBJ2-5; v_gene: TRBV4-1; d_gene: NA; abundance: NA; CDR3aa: CASSQDRTALETQYF; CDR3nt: TGCGCCAGCAGCCAAGATCGTACAGCCTTAGAGACCCAGTACTTC
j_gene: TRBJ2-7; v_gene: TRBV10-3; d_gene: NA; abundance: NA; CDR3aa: CAISESLGQPNPYEQYF; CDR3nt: TGTGCCATCAGTGAGTCCCTCGGACAGCCTAATCCCTACGAGCAGTACTTC
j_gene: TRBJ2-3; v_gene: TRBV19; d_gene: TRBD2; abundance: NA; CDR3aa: CASSPGLAAQYF; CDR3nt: TGTGCCAGTAGTCCAGGACTAGCAGCGCAGTATTTT
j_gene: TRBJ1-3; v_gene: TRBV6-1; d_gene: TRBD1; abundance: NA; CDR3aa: CASSELRGPGNTIYF; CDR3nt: TGTGCCAGCTCCGAACTTAGGGGGCCTGGAAACACCATATATTTT
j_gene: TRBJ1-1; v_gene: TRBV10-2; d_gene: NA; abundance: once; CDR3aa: CASSDRWGDTEAFF; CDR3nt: TGCGCCAGCAGTGACCGGTGGGGGGACACTGAAGCTTTCTTT
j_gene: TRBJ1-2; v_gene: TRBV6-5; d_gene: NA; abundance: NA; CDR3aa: CASSSRQRGDYGYTF; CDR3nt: TGTGCCAGCAGTTCACGACAGCGGGGCGACTATGGCTACACCTTC
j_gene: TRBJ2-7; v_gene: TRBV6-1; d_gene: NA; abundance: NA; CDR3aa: CASTGGRYEQYF; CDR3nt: TGTGCCAGCACCGGGGGGCGCTACGAGCAGTACTTC
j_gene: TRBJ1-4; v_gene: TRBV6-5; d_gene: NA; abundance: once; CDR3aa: CASSYRGTISEKLFF; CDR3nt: TGTGCCAGCAGTTATAGGGGGACTATATCGGAAAAACTGTTTTTT
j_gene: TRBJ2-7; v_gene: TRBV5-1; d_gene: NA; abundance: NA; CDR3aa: CASRVPGSSYEQYF; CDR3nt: TGCGCCAGCAGAGTACCGGGGAGCTCCTACGAGCAGTACTTC
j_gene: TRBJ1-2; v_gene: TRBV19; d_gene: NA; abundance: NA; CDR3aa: CASSIGPVRSRAGYGYTF; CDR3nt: TGTGCCAGTAGTATTGGCCCGGTGCGAAGTCGGGCGGGCTATGGCTACACCTTC
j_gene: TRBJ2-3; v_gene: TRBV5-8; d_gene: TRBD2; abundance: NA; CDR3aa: CASTIAGGTDTQYF; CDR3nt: TGTGCCAGCACCATAGCGGGGGGAACAGATACGCAGTATTTT
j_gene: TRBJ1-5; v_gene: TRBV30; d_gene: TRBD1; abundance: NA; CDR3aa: CAWSVSGQGNQPQHF; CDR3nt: TGTGCCTGGAGTGTGTCAGGACAGGGGAATCAGCCCCAGCATTTT
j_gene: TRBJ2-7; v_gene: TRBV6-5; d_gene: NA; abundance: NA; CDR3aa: CASRSDRNYEQYF; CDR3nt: TGTGCCAGCAGATCCGACAGAAACTACGAGCAGTACTTC
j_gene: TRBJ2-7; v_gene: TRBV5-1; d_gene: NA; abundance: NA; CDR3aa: CASSLPDPYEQYF; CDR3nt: TGCGCCAGCAGCTTGCCAGATCCCTACGAGCAGTACTTC
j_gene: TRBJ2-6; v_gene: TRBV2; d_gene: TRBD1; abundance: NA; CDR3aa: CASGRQGTGANVLTF; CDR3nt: TGTGCCAGCGGAAGACAGGGGACTGGGGCCAACGTCCTGACTTTC
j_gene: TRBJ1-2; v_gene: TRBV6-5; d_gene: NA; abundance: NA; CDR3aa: CASSPPTGTNYGYTF; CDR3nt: TGTGCCAGCAGTCCCCCGACAGGAACGAACTATGGCTACACCTTC
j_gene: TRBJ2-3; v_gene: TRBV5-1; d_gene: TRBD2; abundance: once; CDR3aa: CASMTSGGAADTQYF; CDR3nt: TGCGCCAGCATGACTAGCGGGGGGGCCGCAGATACGCAGTATTTT
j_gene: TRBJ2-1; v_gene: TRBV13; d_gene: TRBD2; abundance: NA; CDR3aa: CASSLGVAGGPEQFF; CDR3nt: TGTGCCAGCAGCTTAGGAGTAGCGGGGGGCCCTGAGCAGTTCTTC
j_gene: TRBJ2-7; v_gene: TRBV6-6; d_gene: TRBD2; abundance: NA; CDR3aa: CASSPPSSGGSYEQYF; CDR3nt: TGTGCCAGCAGCCCCCCCTCTAGCGGGGGGTCCTACGAGCAGTACTTC
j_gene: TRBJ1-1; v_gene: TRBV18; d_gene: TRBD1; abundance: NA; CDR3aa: CASSPVQGVLTEAFF; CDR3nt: TGTGCCAGCTCACCGGTTCAGGGGGTCTTGACTGAAGCTTTCTTT
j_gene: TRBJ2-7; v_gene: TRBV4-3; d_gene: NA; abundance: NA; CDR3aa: CASSQDRGYEQYF; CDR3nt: TGCGCCAGCAGCCAAGATCGGGGCTACGAGCAGTACTTC
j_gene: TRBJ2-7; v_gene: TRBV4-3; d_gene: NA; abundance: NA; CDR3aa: CASSLGAFSSYEQYF; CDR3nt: TGCGCCAGCAGCCTAGGGGCTTTTAGCTCCTACGAGCAGTACTTC
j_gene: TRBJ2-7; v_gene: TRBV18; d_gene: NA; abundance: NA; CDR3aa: CASSPGTAYYEQYF; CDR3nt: TGTGCCAGCTCACCGGGGACTGCCTACTACGAGCAGTACTTC
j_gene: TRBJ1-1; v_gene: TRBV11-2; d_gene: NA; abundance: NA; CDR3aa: CASSSRPAGNTEAFF; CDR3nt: TGTGCCAGCAGCTCCAGACCAGCGGGTAACACTGAAGCTTTCTTT
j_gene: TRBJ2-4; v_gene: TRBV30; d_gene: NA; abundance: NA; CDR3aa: CAQGKGAKNIQYF; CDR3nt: TGTGCCCAAGGGAAGGGGGCCAAAAACATTCAGTACTTC
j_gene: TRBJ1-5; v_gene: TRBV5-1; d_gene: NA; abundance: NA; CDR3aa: CASSLVPGGYQPQHF; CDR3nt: TGCGCCAGCAGCTTGGTCCCCGGCGGTTATCAGCCCCAGCATTTT
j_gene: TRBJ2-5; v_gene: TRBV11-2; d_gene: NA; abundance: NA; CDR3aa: CASSRNFRSRVGQETQYF; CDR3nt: TGTGCCAGCAGCAGAAACTTCAGGTCCCGAGTGGGCCAAGAGACCCAGTACTTC
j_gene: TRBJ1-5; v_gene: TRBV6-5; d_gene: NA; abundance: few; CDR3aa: CASRPMGGQPQHF; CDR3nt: TGTGCCAGCAGGCCAATGGGGGGTCAGCCCCAGCATTTT